The T cell receptor (beta chain) under discussion was sequenced for a study of cytomegalovirus exposure and HLA in healthy donors. Study-wide background: In a later analysis, it was reported that the 90 to 150 validation repertoires had been produced on the same platform as the 550 to 700 repertoires belonging to the first cohort.

As regards this clone: Its specificity is unknown.

Some clones are missing from TCRdb's copy, which holds only in-frame ones; the method was immunoSEQ multiplex PCR. The sample consists of roughly 90,000 clones, 85% of them appearing once. Study-wide points: Subsequent analysis showed first-cohort TCR clusters tending to co-occur in some 110 validation repertoires.

This receptor was obtained from a young man in good health and CMV-seropositive. The specimen sequenced was PBMCs.

Here the CDR3 DNA reads TGTGCCAGCATCATCGTGGGAGGCAGCTACGAGCAGTACTTC. This encodes CASIIVGGSYEQYF. The J gene is TRBJ2-7, the V gene TRBV21-1; the table's D call, TRBD2, has no DNA check behind it. TRBV21-1 is shown as a pseudogene. The CDR3 is 14 amino acids.